This TCR beta chain was sequenced for a study of blood T cell repertoires in COVID-19. As for the study in general: Whether acute or convalescent, the COVID-19 samples came from the United States, Italy and Spain. PBMCs, B-cell-depleted T cells, or T cells were the source of the cDNA or gDNA that made up the material.

In the source study's methods: Scientists estimated how many nucleated cells there were by amplifying reference gene primers. Here immunoSEQ multiplex PCR was the method, and the copy in TCRdb shows in-frame clones only, minus some. Clone size and V and J calls were adopted from that table, with D and trimming inferred from the DNA. The table includes some 270,000 clones, 91% detected once. V shed 3 bases, J shed 0 bases, and the junction held 5 bases outside the gene matches. The CDR3 is made up of 16 amino acids. Germline V gene sequence: CDR1 SGHRS, CDR2 YFSETQ. This rearrangement joins TRBV5-1 to TRBJ1-4; 7 bases are shared with TRBD1. The material sequenced was PBMCs or T cells enriched from blood (not recorded which). The source is a man aged 35 to 55 who had been exposed to COVID-19. This CDR3 is CASSSQGSATNEKLFF. CDR3 in DNA: TGCGCCAGCAGCTCACAGGGGTCTGCAACTAATGAAAAACTGTTTTTT.